This T cell receptor (beta chain) was sequenced for a study of control samples from healthy donors and cancer patients. Assay used: immunoSEQ multiplex PCR; TCRdb lists only in-frame clones, some missing. This sample has around 82,000 clones, with about nine tenths found just once. V lost 5 bases and J lost 7, with 11 bases in between. Germline CDR1 and CDR2: LNHDA and SQIVND (reference sequence). The CDR3 spans 12 residues. The sequence was collected from a middle-aged man in good health. This chain connects TRBV19 to TRBJ1-2; the D is unclear. Sequenced sample: blood. This CDR3 reads CASSVDLGGYTF. The CDR3 coding sequence is TGTGCCAGTAGTGTCGATTTAGGTGGCTACACCTTC.